Below, 32 T cell receptor beta chains from the same sample are listed, as sequenced in a study of blood T cell repertoires in COVID-19. Repertoires were generated with immunoSEQ multiplex PCR, while TCRdb's copy carries only in-frame clones and drops some. The sample contains a few hundred thousand clones, just under 90% of which appear only once. Sequencing input: peripheral blood. These receptors were obtained from a woman aged 25 to 39 with COVID-19, enrolled during active disease.

This chain connects TRBV4-1 to TRBJ2-6; D is unclear. CDR1 is MGHRA and CDR2 is YSYEKL in the germline V gene. The CDR3 runs 14 residues. The V end lost 4 bases, the J end lost 4 bases, and 8 bases lay between the germline ends. The CDR3 DNA follows: TGCGCCAGCAGCCCCCCGGTGGGGGCCAACGTCCTGACTTTC. It yields the protein CASSPPVGANVLTF.

The V call is TRBV7-9, the J call TRBJ1-5, with TRBD1 as a possible D gene (5 bases). The germline V gene encodes CDR1 SEHNR and CDR2 FQNEAQ (reference sequence). V was clipped by 4 bases and J by 6 bases, with 19 bases between them. The CDR3 runs to 16 residues. CDR3 sequence reads: CASSSGPIGTSQPQHF. The CDR3 DNA reads TGTGCCAGCAGCTCTGGACCCATTGGGACTAGTCAGCCCCAGCATTTT.

This chain connects TRBV4-1 to TRBJ2-7, with D maybe TRBD2 (5 bases). CDR3 length equals 14 residues. Germline V gene data show CDR1 as MGHRA and CDR2 as YSYEKL. Trimming removed 1 base at V and 3 bases at J, with 10 bases between. The CDR3 region is CASSQAPGNYEQYF. CDR3 nucleotides: TGCGCCAGCAGCCAAGCCCCGGGAAACTACGAGCAGTACTTC.

The chain couples TRBV7-8 to TRBJ1-3; possible D gene TRBD1, 6 bases. CDR1 is SGHVS, CDR2 FQNEAQ, per germline. Trimming pared 5 bases from V and 4 bases from J, leaving 12 bases between. The length of the CDR3 is 14 residues. The CDR3 nucleotides are TGTGCCAGCAGCCAGGGGCAGCAGGGAAACACCATATATTTT. It yields the protein CASSQGQQGNTIYF.

V and J are TRBV18 and TRBJ1-1, with D perhaps TRBD1 (5 bases). Trimming took off 1 base at V and 11 bases at J, with 11 bases between the two ends. There are 12 residues in the CDR3. The V gene's germline CDR1 is KGHSH and CDR2 LQKENI. DNA of the CDR3: TGTGCCAGCTCACCACTGGACAAGGCGGCTTTCTTT. It codes for CASSPLDKAAFF.

The chain is built from TRBV6-5 and TRBJ1-1; D unresolved. V lost 0 bases and J 2 bases, leaving 7 bases between the germline ends. CDR3 length equals 14 residues. Germline CDR1 and CDR2: MNHEY and SVGAGI. CDR3 residues: CASSYSHGNTEAFF. Written as DNA, the CDR3 is TGTGCCAGCAGTTACTCGCATGGCAACACTGAAGCTTTCTTT.

The V and J genes are TRBV2 and TRBJ1-4; D uncertain. Germline V gives CDR1 SNHLY, CDR2 FYNNEI. This CDR3 has 11 residues. Trimming stripped 6 bases from V and 4 bases from J, with 3 bases between. Here the CDR3 DNA reads TGTGCCAGCAGGTATAATGAAAAACTGTTTTTT. Translating gives CASRYNEKLFF.

V usage is TRBV28 and J usage is TRBJ2-7; TRBD2 matches at 11 bases. The germline gives CDR1 MDHEN, CDR2 SYDVKM. J gave up 0 bases and V 4 bases, and 8 bases lay outside the gene matches. This CDR3 is 17 amino acids long. The DNA of the CDR3 is TGTGCCAGCAGTTCCTCCCGACTAGCGGGGAGCTCCTACGAGCAGTACTTC. Translating gives CASSSSRLAGSSYEQYF.

A single count supports this clone. The V and J genes are TRBV19 and TRBJ2-5, with D tentatively TRBD2 (6 bases). Germline V gene sequence: CDR1 LNHDA, CDR2 SQIVND (reference sequence). The germline V and J ends were trimmed by 1 base and 3 bases, with 9 bases remaining between them. This CDR3 is built from 14 residues. The CDR3 reads CASSIAGAKETQYF. The CDR3 nucleotides read TGTGCCAGTAGTATAGCGGGAGCTAAAGAGACCCAGTACTTC.

The table lists this clone with a few counts. This chain connects TRBV7-2 to TRBJ2-7; TRBD2 might be the D (6 bases). The V gene's germline CDR1 is SGHTA and CDR2 FQGNSA. CDR3 size: 15 residues. The V and J ends lost 0 bases and 2 bases respectively, with 11 bases between them. DNA of the CDR3: TGTGCCAGCAGCTTAGCGCTCGGGGGACCCTACGAGCAGTACTTC. Protein: CASSLALGGPYEQYF.

The rearrangement joins TRBV6-5 to TRBJ1-2, with 7 bases that match TRBD1. The V and J ends lost 6 bases and 7 bases, in that order; junction bases with no gene match: 8. The CDR3 spans 13 residues. Germline V gene sequence: CDR1 MNHEY, CDR2 SVGAGI. In nucleotides, the CDR3 is TGTGCCAGCAGAAAGGGGACAGCCCTTGGCTACACCTTC. Amino acids: CASRKGTALGYTF.

The chain employs TRBV5-4 and TRBJ2-2; possible D gene TRBD1, 6 bases. Germline values: CDR1 SGHNT, CDR2 YYREEE (reference sequence). The CDR3 extends over 14 amino acids. V was cut by 6 bases and J by 5 bases, with 14 bases left in between. The CDR3 loop reads CASNNRVGTGELFF. The CDR3 DNA is TGTGCCAGCAACAACAGGGTCGGAACCGGGGAGCTGTTTTTT. Complete variable domain (other parts from reference TRBV5-4 and TRBJ2-2): ETGVTQSPTHLIKTRGQQVTLRCSSQSGHNTVSWYQQALGQGPQFIFQYYREEENGRGNFPPRFSGLQFPNYSSELNVNALELDDSALYLCASNNRVGTGELFFGEGSRLTVL.

V usage is TRBV7-6 and J usage is TRBJ2-3; tentative D call: TRBD1 (6 bases). Per germline, CDR1 SGHVS and CDR2 FNYEAQ. This CDR3 region has 15 residues. Trimming stripped 4 bases from V and 3 bases from J, with 14 bases between. In nucleotides, the CDR3 is TGTGCCAGCAGCTCCCACAGGGTATTTACAGATACGCAGTATTTT. Protein: CASSSHRVFTDTQYF.

The rearrangement uses TRBV5-6 and TRBJ1-2; weak D call: TRBD1 (6 bases). This CDR3 contains 16 residues. V lost 4 bases, J lost 8 bases, and 24 bases lay in between. Germline assignment: CDR1 SGHDT and CDR2 YYEEEE. The CDR3 sequence: CASSPLGQPPFGGYTF. The CDR3, as DNA: TGTGCCAGCAGCCCACTGGGACAACCCCCCTTTGGCGGCTACACCTTC.

The chain recombines TRBV6-5 with TRBJ2-5, with 10 positions matching TRBD1. Germline-derived CDR1 and CDR2 are MNHEY and SVGAGI. Losses at the gene ends were 4 bases for V and 4 bases for J; bases not matched to a gene: 3. This CDR3 is 14 amino acids long. The CDR3 DNA reads as TGTGCCAGCAGTTCGACAGGGGGCGGAGAGACCCAGTACTTC. Its translation is CASSSTGGGETQYF.

This chain links TRBV5-6 with TRBJ2-1; 8 bases match TRBD2. Trimming took 4 bases from V and 8 from J; bases not matched to a gene: 17. From germline, CDR1 is SGHDT and CDR2 YYEEEE. The CDR3 sequence is 17 residues long. CDR3 in amino acids: CASSMWVGAGEGDEQFF. CDR3 nucleotide sequence: TGTGCCAGCAGCATGTGGGTGGGAGCGGGAGAGGGGGATGAGCAGTTCTTC.

This clone appeared once. The CDR3 loop reads CASSLIQVLGKNTEAFF. CDR3 nucleotide sequence: TGTGCCAGTAGTCTCATACAGGTCTTGGGGAAGAACACTGAAGCTTTCTTT. The V and J genes are TRBV19 and TRBJ1-1; D perhaps matches TRBD1 (5 bases). Trimming removed 5 bases at V and 1 base at J, with 20 bases between. CDR3 length: 17 amino acids. CDR1 is LNHDA and CDR2 is SQIVND in the germline V gene (reference sequence). The full variable domain, with the rest looked up from reference TRBV19 and TRBJ1-1, is DGGITQSPKYLFRKEGQNVTLSCEQNLNHDAMYWYRQDPGQGLRLIYYSQIVNDFQKGDIAEGYSVSREKKESFPLTVTSAQKNPTAFYLCASSLIQVLGKNTEAFFGQGTRLTVV.

The rearrangement joins TRBV11-2 to TRBJ2-5, with 8 bases matching TRBD2. This CDR3 is built from 19 residues. V dropped 4 bases and J dropped 4; count of bases not matched to a gene: 20. Germline V gene lookup returns CDR1 SGHAT and CDR2 FQNNGV. The DNA for the CDR3 is TGTGCCAGCAGCTCCCTCCCTGAGCGGGGGTCAACCACGAGAGAGACCCAGTACTTC. Its protein is CASSSLPERGSTTRETQYF.

V is TRBV4-1 and J is TRBJ2-3, with D possibly matching TRBD1 (6 bases). The germline V gene encodes CDR1 MGHRA and CDR2 YSYEKL. V gave up 0 bases and J gave up 1 base, with 14 bases separating them. The CDR3 has 17 amino acids. CDR3 in amino acids: CASSQEGTLQRTDTQYF. As DNA, the CDR3 is TGCGCCAGCAGCCAAGAGGGGACACTGCAGCGCACAGATACGCAGTATTTT.

For the CDR3, the DNA is TGTGCCAGTACCGGGACTAGCGACTATGAGCAGTTCTTC. Translating gives CASTGTSDYEQFF. This sequence joins TRBV19 and TRBJ2-1; the match to TRBD2 covers 10 bases. This CDR3 is built from 13 residues. Germline CDR1 and CDR2: LNHDA and SQIVND (reference sequence). After removal of 7 bases from V and 8 bases from J, the junction contained 5 bases not matched to a gene.

The V gene is TRBV6-6, the J gene TRBJ1-1; D is uncertain. Per germline, CDR1 MNHNY and CDR2 SVGAGI (reference sequence). The CDR3 is 15 residues long. Deletions cut 0 bases from V and 1 base from J, with 9 bases between. CDR3 sequence: CASSYSLAANTEAFF. CDR3 nucleotides: TGTGCCAGCAGTTACTCCCTAGCGGCGAACACTGAAGCTTTCTTT.

CDR3 amino acids: CASSFIQGSSEQYF. In DNA, the CDR3 is TGTGCCAGTTCATTCATTCAAGGTAGCAGCGAGCAGTACTTC. The V call is TRBV10-3, the J call TRBJ2-7, with no clear D. This CDR3 region has 14 residues. The germline V and J ends were trimmed by 10 bases and 6 bases, with 22 bases remaining between them. Germline V gene lookup returns CDR1 ENHRY and CDR2 SYGVKD.

The chain has TRBV10-3 and TRBJ2-5; 7 nucleotides agree with TRBD1. V was pared by 0 bases and J by 5 bases, with 9 bases of the junction left unmatched. The germline gives CDR1 ENHRY, CDR2 SYGVKD. The CDR3 runs 16 residues. In nucleotides, the CDR3 is TGTGCCATCAGTGAGTCGAACAGGGGCCTCGGGGAGACCCAGTACTTC. This gives the protein CAISESNRGLGETQYF.

V gene TRBV28 combines with J gene TRBJ1-2; 7 bases match TRBD1. The CDR3 spans 13 residues. The junction had 8 bases not matched to a gene; V was cut back by 8 bases and J by 5 bases. Germline V CDR1 and CDR2: MDHEN, SYDVKM. As DNA, the CDR3 is TGTGCCAGCGTTTCCGGGACAGTATATGGCTACACCTTC. Amino acid sequence: CASVSGTVYGYTF.

The rearrangement joins TRBV28 to TRBJ2-1, with TRBD2 matching 13 bases. Germline V gives CDR1 MDHEN, CDR2 SYDVKM. Germline trimming cut 5 bases from V and 7 bases from J; bases unmatched to any gene: 5. The CDR3 extends over 15 amino acids. The CDR3 loop reads CASSLTSGGANEQFF. CDR3 nucleotides: TGTGCCAGCAGTCTCACTAGCGGGGGGGCAAATGAGCAGTTCTTC.

This clone appeared once. The chain combines TRBV4-1 with TRBJ1-1; TRBD1 aligns across 7 bases. V trimming: 0 bases; J trimming: 6 bases; junction bases outside the gene matches: 1. This CDR3 region has 13 residues. Germline lookup yields CDR1 MGHRA and CDR2 YSYEKL. The CDR3 sequence is CASSQDRGAEAFF. CDR3 DNA sequence: TGCGCCAGCAGCCAAGACAGGGGGGCTGAAGCTTTCTTT.

As for this clone: The sample holds other DNA sequences that translate to the same CDR3. This sequence joins TRBV5-1 and TRBJ1-2; TRBD1 matches 8 bases. The junction had 2 bases not matched to a gene; V was cut back by 1 base and J by 0 bases. This CDR3 has 15 amino acids. The germline V gene has CDR1 SGHRS and CDR2 YFSETQ. The CDR3 spells CASSLTGGANYGYTF. CDR3 nucleotides: TGCGCCAGCAGCTTGACAGGGGGAGCTAACTATGGCTACACCTTC.

The chain couples TRBV7-9 to TRBJ1-1; 9 bases map to TRBD1. The CDR3 consists of 13 residues. Germline V CDR1 and CDR2: SEHNR, FQNEAQ (reference sequence). J gave up 6 bases and V 5 bases, and 4 bases lay outside the gene matches. CDR3 sequence (DNA): TGTGCCAGCAGCCCGACAGGGGGACCTGAAGCTTTCTTT. Protein product: CASSPTGGPEAFF.

This clone was found a few times. CDR3 sequence reads: CASSQDLSFGNEKLFF. CDR3 sequence (DNA): TGTGCCAGCAGCCAAGATCTGAGCTTCGGTAATGAAAAACTGTTTTTT. V is TRBV4-2 and J is TRBJ1-4; no firm D call. V dropped 0 bases and J dropped 4 bases, with 12 bases sitting between them. CDR3 length equals 16 residues. Germline V CDR1 and CDR2: LGHNA, YNFKEQ.

This rearrangement joins TRBV5-4 to TRBJ1-2; maybe TRBD1 (6 bases). Germline CDR1 SGHNT, CDR2 YYREEE (reference sequence). Trimming removed 4 bases at V and 2 bases at J, with 15 bases between. The CDR3 is made up of 15 amino acids. The CDR3, as DNA: TGTGCCAGCAGCCCGACGGGGGGGCCGAACTATGGCTACACCTTC. Encoded protein: CASSPTGGPNYGYTF.

Written as DNA, the CDR3 is TGTGCCATCAGAGGACAGGGGATCTATGGCTACACCTTC. Translating it yields CAIRGQGIYGYTF. V gene TRBV10-3 combines with J gene TRBJ1-2; TRBD1 matches at 9 bases. V shed 6 bases, J shed 4 bases, and the junction held 3 bases outside the gene matches. From germline, CDR1 is ENHRY and CDR2 SYGVKD. There are 13 residues in the CDR3.

This chain links TRBV19 with TRBJ2-1, with D possibly being TRBD2 (5 bases). Germline V gives CDR1 LNHDA, CDR2 SQIVND (reference sequence). V lost 1 base and J lost 2, with 15 bases in between. This CDR3 has 17 amino acids. CDR3 DNA: TGTGCCAGTAGTATAGCCCCCCGGGGTTTACCCTACAATGAGCAGTTCTTC. Protein: CASSIAPRGLPYNEQFF.